The 17 T cell receptor beta chains below come from one sample, sequenced in a study of blood T cell repertoires in COVID-19 (TCRdb year 2020). Library creation used the immunoSEQ multiplex PCR assay. This is the immuneACCESS table as TCRdb keeps it, with only in-frame sequences that have V and J called. A part of the clones is gone; compared with another copy, unresolved V genes explain less than half, and the rest is unexplained. Recorded for this sample are 440,000 or so clones; approximately 91% of them occurred a single time. Of the sample, roughly 1.5% is held by the ten largest clones. Sequencing used peripheral blood. The receptors stem from a woman between 40 and 50 years old with COVID-19, enrolled during active disease.

The chain employs TRBV3-1 (or the pseudogene TRBV3-2) and TRBJ1-4; 11 positions agree with TRBD1. This CDR3 is 17 amino acids long. Per the germline V gene, CDR1 is LGHDT and CDR2 is YNNKEL (reference sequence). Losses at the gene ends were 3 bases for V and 1 base for J; bases not matched to a gene: 4. CDR3 sequence: CASSQPGTGGTNEKLFF. Written as DNA, the CDR3 is TGTGCCAGCAGCCAGCCCGGGACAGGGGGAACTAATGAAAAACTGTTTTTT.

J is TRBJ2-2 and V is TRBV12-5; 13 nucleotides line up with TRBD2. V shed 4 bases and J 7 bases; nucleotides not matched to a gene: 3. CDR3 length: 15 amino acids. CDR1 LGHNT and CDR2 FRNRAP come from the germline V gene. The chain's CDR3 is CASGSLAGGVGELFF. CDR3 DNA sequence: TGTGCTAGTGGTTCACTAGCGGGAGGGGTCGGGGAGCTGTTTTTT.

This chain links TRBV19 with TRBJ1-5, with D maybe TRBD1 (5 bases). V lost 5 bases and J 6 bases, leaving 17 bases between the germline ends. Per the germline V gene, CDR1 is LNHDA and CDR2 is SQIVND (reference sequence). The CDR3 has 15 amino acids. DNA for the CDR3: TGTGCCAGTAGTTCCGGGGGAGGGCTGATTCAGCCCCAGCATTTT. Translated: CASSSGGGLIQPQHF.

A note on this clone: Other DNA sequences in the same sample also yield this CDR3. V is TRBV27 and J is TRBJ2-1; no firm D call. Deletions cut 6 bases from V and 0 bases from J, with 9 bases between. The CDR3 consists of 14 residues. CDR1 and CDR2 (germline): MNHEY, SMNVEV (reference sequence). The CDR3 DNA follows: TGTGCCAGCAGCCCCGCGAGCTCCTACAATGAGCAGTTCTTC. Protein product: CASSPASSYNEQFF.

This chain joins TRBV7-2 and TRBJ1-2; tentatively, D is TRBD1 (6 bases). This CDR3 is 15 amino acids long. Germline lookup yields CDR1 SGHTA and CDR2 FQGNSA. Trimming took off 4 bases at V and 7 bases at J, with 19 bases between the two ends. The CDR3 DNA reads as TGTGCCAGCAGCTATTTTGGGGGCGCCGCTAGTGGCTACACCTTC. Amino acid sequence: CASSYFGGAASGYTF.

The chain combines TRBV28 with TRBJ1-5; D is unresolved. V lost 2 bases and J lost 2, with 10 bases in between. This CDR3 contains 15 residues. Germline CDR1 MDHEN, CDR2 SYDVKM. The CDR3 DNA sequence: TGTGCCAGCAGTTTAATTTCCGGGGGCAATCAGCCCCAGCATTTT. Amino acid sequence: CASSLISGGNQPQHF. Filled out from reference TRBV28 and TRBJ1-5, the complete variable domain reads DVKVTQSSRYLVKRTGEKVFLECVQDMDHENMFWYRQDPGLGLRLIYFSYDVKMKEKGDIPEGYSVSREKKERFSLILESASTNQTSMYLCASSLISGGNQPQHFGDGTRLSIL.

The rearrangement joins TRBV7-2 to TRBJ2-5; 8 nucleotides line up with TRBD2. This CDR3 spans 16 amino acids. Germline CDR1 reads SGHTA; CDR2 reads FQGNSA. Trimming took 4 bases from V and 2 from J; bases not matched to a gene: 9. The CDR3 region has the DNA TGTGCCAGCAGCTCCTTTCCGGGAGGGGAGCAAGAGACCCAGTACTTC. Its protein is CASSSFPGGEQETQYF.

The chain recombines TRBV7-3 with TRBJ1-6; the D gene is possibly TRBD1 (6 bases). Germline CDR1 reads SGHTA; CDR2 reads FQGTGA. The CDR3 contains 16 residues. V lost 5 bases and J 2 bases, leaving 13 bases between the germline ends. The CDR3 reads CASSPTGPPYNSPLHF. The CDR3 DNA sequence: TGTGCCAGCAGCCCGACAGGCCCTCCCTATAATTCACCCCTCCACTTT.

The gene calls are TRBV2 and TRBJ1-1; a possible D gene is TRBD1 (6 bases). V was trimmed by 3 bases and J by 6 bases, leaving 14 bases between them. The CDR3 is 14 residues long. CDR1 is SNHLY and CDR2 is FYNNEI in the germline V gene. The CDR3 DNA is TGTGCCAGCAGTGATGACAGGCGGCGCGCTGAAGCTTTCTTT. Translated, it gives CASSDDRRRAEAFF.

The count of this clone is one. The J gene is TRBJ1-2, the V gene TRBV27; 10 bases are shared with TRBD1. The J segment lost 5 bases and the V segment lost 8 bases, leaving 5 bases of the junction unmatched. The CDR3 is made up of 13 amino acids. Germline CDR1 MNHEY, CDR2 SMNVEV (reference sequence). CDR3 sequence reads: CASRQGAMYGYTF. DNA for the CDR3: TGTGCCAGCCGACAGGGGGCCATGTATGGCTACACCTTC.

The V call is TRBV9, the J call TRBJ2-4, with D tentatively TRBD1 (7 bases). CDR1 and CDR2 from the germline V gene are SGDLS and YYNGEE. The CDR3 consists of 16 residues. The V end lost 0 bases, the J end lost 7 bases, and 17 bases lay between the germline ends. The CDR3 is CASSVAAGGTWNIQYF. The CDR3, as DNA: TGTGCCAGCAGCGTAGCGGCAGGGGGGACGTGGAACATTCAGTACTTC.

V gene TRBV5-1 combines with J gene TRBJ1-6; 7 nucleotides agree with TRBD1. The V gene end was trimmed by 2 bases and the J gene end by 10 bases; junction bases not matched to a gene: 12. This CDR3 is 16 amino acids long. The germline gives CDR1 SGHRS, CDR2 YFSETQ. CDR3 amino acids: CASSLPTGRRASPLHF. DNA of the CDR3: TGCGCCAGCAGCTTACCGACAGGGAGGAGGGCATCACCCCTCCACTTT.

The rearrangement joins TRBV14 to TRBJ1-1; D is ambiguous. Germline V gives CDR1 SGHDN, CDR2 FVKESK. Deletions cut 4 bases from V and 0 bases from J, with 9 bases between. This CDR3 region has 14 residues. As DNA, the CDR3 is TGTGCCAGCAGCCTGGCTTTCATGAACACTGAAGCTTTCTTT. Translation: CASSLAFMNTEAFF.

The chain couples TRBV28 to TRBJ1-3; TRBD1 agrees at 7 bases. V gave up 6 bases and J gave up 1 base; unmatched junction bases: 9. CDR3 length: 16 amino acids. CDR1 is MDHEN and CDR2 is SYDVKM in the germline V gene. In nucleotides, the CDR3 is TGTGCCAGCAGAGAGGGGGCCTATTCTTCTGGAAACACCATATATTTT. It encodes CASREGAYSSGNTIYF.

With regard to this clone: The sample holds other DNA sequences that translate to the same CDR3. The chain couples TRBV18 to TRBJ2-2; the D gene is possibly TRBD2 (5 bases). The germline gives CDR1 KGHSH, CDR2 LQKENI. V was trimmed by 3 bases and J by 1 base, leaving 12 bases between them. The CDR3 sequence is 16 residues long. The CDR3 DNA follows: TGTGCCAGCTCACCTCCGGGGAGAGGGAACACCGGGGAGCTGTTTTTT. The encoded protein is CASSPPGRGNTGELFF.

The chain links TRBV6-2 or TRBV6-3 to TRBJ1-2; D not certain. This CDR3 has 16 amino acids. The ends were cut back, 3 bases at V and 4 bases at J, with 18 bases in the middle. Germline CDR1 reads MNHEY; CDR2 reads SVGEGT. In DNA, the CDR3 is TGTGCCAGCAGTTATTCTGACCCCTTGAGAGGCTATGGCTACACCTTC. Its protein product is CASSYSDPLRGYGYTF.

In nucleotides, the CDR3 is TGTGCCAGCAGCCCTAGCCAGGGGCACTACGAGCAGTACTTC. This gives the protein CASSPSQGHYEQYF. This chain connects TRBV7-9 to TRBJ2-7; possibly TRBD1 for D (6 bases). Per the germline V gene, CDR1 is SEHNR and CDR2 is FQNEAQ (reference sequence). V lost 5 bases and J lost 3, with 14 bases in between. This CDR3 is 14 amino acids long.